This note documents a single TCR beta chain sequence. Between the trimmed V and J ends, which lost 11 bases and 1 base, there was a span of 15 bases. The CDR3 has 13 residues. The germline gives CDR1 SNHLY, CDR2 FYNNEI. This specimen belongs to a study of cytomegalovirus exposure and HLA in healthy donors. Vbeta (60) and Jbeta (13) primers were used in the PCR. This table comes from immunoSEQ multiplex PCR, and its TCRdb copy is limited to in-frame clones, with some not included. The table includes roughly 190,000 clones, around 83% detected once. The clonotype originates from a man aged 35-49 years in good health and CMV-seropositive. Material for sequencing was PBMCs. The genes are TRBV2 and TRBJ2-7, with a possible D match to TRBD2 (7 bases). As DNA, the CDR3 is TGTGCCGGGGAGGGGGTAGGGTCCTACGAGCAGTACTTC. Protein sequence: CAGEGVGSYEQYF.